This note documents a single T cell receptor beta chain sequence. In the original processing: Amplification with reference gene primers provided the estimates of nucleated cell counts. TCRdb keeps only in-frame clones here, not all; method: immunoSEQ multiplex PCR. D and trimming come from the DNA, and the V and J calls and clone size come from that table. The sample yields under 300,000 clones, roughly 86% seen once. The data stem from a study of blood T cell repertoires in COVID-19. Study at large: The cDNA or gDNA used as material had been derived from T cells, B-cell-depleted T cells, or PBMCs.

The trim removed 0 bases at V and 9 bases at J, leaving 8 bases unmatched. The length of the CDR3 is 15 residues. The germline gives CDR1 SGHTA, CDR2 FQGTGA. This receptor was taken from a man aged 18 to 35 with active or convalescent COVID-19. The chain carries TRBV7-3 and TRBJ2-1; 7 bases fit TRBD2. The specimen was peripheral blood. The CDR3 loop reads CASSLTSGLGAEQFF. In DNA form, the CDR3 reads TGTGCCAGCAGCTTAACGTCCGGACTAGGGGCTGAGCAGTTCTTC.